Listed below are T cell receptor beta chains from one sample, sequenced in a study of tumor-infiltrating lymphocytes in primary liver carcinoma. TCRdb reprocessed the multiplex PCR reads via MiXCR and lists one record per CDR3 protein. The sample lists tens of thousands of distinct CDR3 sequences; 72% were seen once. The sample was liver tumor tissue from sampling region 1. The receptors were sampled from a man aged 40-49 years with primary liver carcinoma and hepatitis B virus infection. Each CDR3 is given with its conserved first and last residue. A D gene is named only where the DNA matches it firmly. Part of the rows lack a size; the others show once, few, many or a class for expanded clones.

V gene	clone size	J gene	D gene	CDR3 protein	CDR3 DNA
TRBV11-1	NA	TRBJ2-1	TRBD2	CASNLGGGRVADSYNEQFF	TGTGCCAGCAACTTAGGGGGCGGGAGGGTCGCGGATTCCTACAATGAGCAGTTCTTC
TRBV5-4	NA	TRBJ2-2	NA	CASSSTGRLPGELFF	TGTGCCAGCAGCTCAACCGGGCGACTCCCCGGGGAGCTGTTTTTT
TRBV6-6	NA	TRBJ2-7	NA	CASSYSTPSGINEQYF	TGTGCCAGCAGTTACAGCACGCCTAGTGGGATCAACGAGCAGTACTTC
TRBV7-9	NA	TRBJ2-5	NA	CASTLMGGEGDTRYF	TGTGCCAGCACCCTCATGGGGGGAGAGGGCGATACCCGGTACTTC
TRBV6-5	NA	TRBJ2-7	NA	CASSYSRQESYEQYF	TGTGCCAGCAGTTACTCCCGACAGGAATCCTACGAGCAGTACTTC
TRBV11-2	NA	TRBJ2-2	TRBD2	CASSMVALAGAGELFF	TGTGCCAGCAGCATGGTGGCGCTAGCGGGAGCCGGGGAGCTGTTTTTT
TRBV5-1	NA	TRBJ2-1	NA	CASSPTGVINNKQFF	TGCGCCAGCAGCCCCACTGGGGTAATAAACAATAAGCAGTTCTTC
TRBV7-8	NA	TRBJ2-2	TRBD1	CASSFRGGESGVRNTGELFF	TGTGCCAGCAGCTTCCGAGGGGGCGAGAGCGGAGTAAGAAACACCGGGGAGCTGTTTTTT
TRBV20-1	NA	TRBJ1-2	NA	CSATAAVPTNHGYTF	TGCAGTGCTACGGCCGCAGTCCCCACCAACCATGGCTACACCTTC
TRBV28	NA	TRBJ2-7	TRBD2	CATTAGINEQYF	TGTGCCACCACAGCGGGAATCAACGAGCAGTACTTC
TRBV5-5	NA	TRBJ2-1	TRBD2	CASSLKMLAGASSYNMQFF	TGTGCCAGCAGCCTGAAAATGCTAGCGGGGGCAAGTTCCTACAATATGCAGTTCTTC
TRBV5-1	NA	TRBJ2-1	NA	CASRLTQETQFF	TGCGCCAGCAGATTGACCCAAGAGACCCAGTTCTTC
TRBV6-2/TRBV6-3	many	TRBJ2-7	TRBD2	CASSYHPGLGYEQYF	TGTGCCAGCAGCTATCACCCCGGACTAGGCTACGAGCAGTACTTC
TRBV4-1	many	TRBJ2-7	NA	CASSNPQGNEQYF	TGCGCCAGCAGCAACCCCCAGGGGAACGAGCAGTACTTC
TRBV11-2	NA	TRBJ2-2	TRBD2	CASSLVALAGNTGELFF	TGTGCCAGCAGCTTAGTGGCGCTAGCGGGGAACACCGGGGAGCTGTTTTTT
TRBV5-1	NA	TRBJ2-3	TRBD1	CASSLASTGDADTQYF	TGCGCCAGCAGCTTGGCCTCGACAGGGGACGCAGATACGCAGTATTTT
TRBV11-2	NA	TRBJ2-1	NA	CASSLGTIGSSYNGQFF	TGTGCCAGCAGCTTGGGGACAATAGGGAGCTCCTATAATGGGCAGTTCTTC
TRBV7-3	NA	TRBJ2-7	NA	CASSLMSGDYEQYF	TGTGCCAGCAGCTTAATGTCGGGGGACTACGAGCAGTACTTC
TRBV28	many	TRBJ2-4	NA	CASSKGDSGIAKNIQYF	TGTGCCAGCAGCAAGGGAGATAGCGGAATAGCCAAAAACATTCAGTACTTC
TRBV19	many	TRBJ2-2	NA	CASSRTSDANTGELFF	TGTGCCAGTAGTAGAACGTCGGACGCGAACACCGGGGAGCTGTTTTTT
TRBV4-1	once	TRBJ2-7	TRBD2	CASNQLGETSGSYEQYF	TGCGCCAGCAACCAACTGGGAGAAACTAGCGGGAGCTATGAGCAGTACTTC
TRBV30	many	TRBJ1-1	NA	CAWSPPGYTEAFF	TGTGCCTGGAGCCCCCCCGGCTACACTGAAGCTTTCTTT
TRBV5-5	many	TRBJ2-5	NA	CASTTAVLTGGQTQYF	TGTGCCAGCACCACTGCTGTGCTTACAGGAGGGCAGACCCAGTACTTC
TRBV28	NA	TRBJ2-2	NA	CASSLTVGGTGKLFF	TGTGCCAGCAGTTTGACAGTGGGCGGCACCGGGAAGCTGTTTTTT
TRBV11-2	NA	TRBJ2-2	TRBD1	CASLPPRVYTGVLFF	TGTGCCAGCCTCCCACCGAGAGTGTACACAGGGGTGCTGTTTTTT
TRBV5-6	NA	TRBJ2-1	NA	CASSLAGGSNEQFF	TGTGCCAGCAGCTTAGCTGGAGGGTCGAATGAGCAGTTCTTC
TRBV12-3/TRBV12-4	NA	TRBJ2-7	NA	CASTQLEYYDQYF	TGTGCCAGCACCCAACTGGAATACTACGACCAGTACTTC
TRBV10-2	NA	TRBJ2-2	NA	CVSSEIPGEGNTGELFF	TGCGTCAGCAGTGAAATCCCGGGAGAGGGGAACACCGGGGAGCTGTTTTTT
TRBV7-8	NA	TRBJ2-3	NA	CARSLRGIDTDMQYF	TGTGCCAGGAGCTTAAGAGGCATTGACACAGATATGCAGTATTTT
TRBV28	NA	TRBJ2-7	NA	CASSIMFGEQYF	TGTGCCAGTAGCATAATGTTCGGCGAGCAGTACTTC
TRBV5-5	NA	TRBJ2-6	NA	CASRQAPVISGVNVLTF	TGTGCCAGCAGACAAGCACCTGTTATCTCTGGGGTCAACGTCCTAACTTTC
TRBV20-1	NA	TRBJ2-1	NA	CSWDGGGMTNEQFF	TGCAGCTGGGACGGGGGCGGGATGACGAATGAGCAGTTCTTC
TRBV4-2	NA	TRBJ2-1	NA	CASSQEARGNEQFF	TGTGCCAGCAGCCAAGAAGCCCGGGGGAATGAGCAGTTCTTC
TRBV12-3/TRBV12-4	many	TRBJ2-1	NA	CASSRDYRDEQFF	TGTGCCAGCAGTCGGGACTACAGGGATGAGCAGTTCTTC
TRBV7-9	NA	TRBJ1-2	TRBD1	CVSSLTGGAHYGYTF	TGTGTCAGTAGCCTCACAGGGGGCGCGCACTATGGCTACACCTTC
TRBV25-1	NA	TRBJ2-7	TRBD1	CASSPPRTGWVHEQYF	TGTGCCAGCAGTCCCCCCCGGACAGGGTGGGTCCACGAGCAGTACTTC
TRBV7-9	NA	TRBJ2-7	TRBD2	CASSLVVAGPLNEQYF	TGTGCCAGCAGCTTAGTGGTAGCGGGGCCCTTGAACGAGCAGTACTTC
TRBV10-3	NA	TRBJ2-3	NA	CAISESLGTTNRSTDTQYF	TGTGCCATCAGTGAGTCGCTGGGTACGACTAACAGGAGCACAGATACGCAGTATTTT
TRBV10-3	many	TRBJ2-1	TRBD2	CATPHSAGGPDEQFF	TGTGCCACCCCACACTCAGCGGGAGGGCCAGATGAGCAGTTCTTC
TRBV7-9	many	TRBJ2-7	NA	CASSLAGTVYNEQYF	TGTGCCAGCAGCTTAGCTGGCACGGTCTACAACGAGCAGTACTTC
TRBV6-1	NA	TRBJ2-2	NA	CASSEHGLGELFF	TGTGCCAGCAGTGAACATGGATTAGGGGAGCTGTTTTTT
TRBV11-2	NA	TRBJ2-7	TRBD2	CASGQGLAGSPFYEQCF	TGTGCCAGCGGCCAGGGACTAGCGGGTTCCCCTTTCTACGAGCAGTGCTTT
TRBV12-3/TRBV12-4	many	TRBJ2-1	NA	CASSFAGYSDNEQFF	TGTGCCAGCAGTTTCGCTGGTTACTCCGACAATGAGCAGTTCTTC
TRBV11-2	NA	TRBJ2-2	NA	CASSLLGRGNGELFF	TGTGCCAGCAGCTTACTCGGACGGGGCAACGGGGAGTTGTTTTTT
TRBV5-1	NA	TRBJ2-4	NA	CASSFGHGENTQYF	TGCGCCAGCAGCTTCGGTCATGGCGAAAACACTCAGTACTTC
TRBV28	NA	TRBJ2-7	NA	CASSFRPGTYEQYF	TGTGCCAGCAGTTTTCGACCCGGGACCTACGAGCAGTACTTC
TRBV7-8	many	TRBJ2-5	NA	CASSLGIYQETQYF	TGTGCCAGCAGCTTAGGGATCTACCAAGAGACCCAGTACTTC
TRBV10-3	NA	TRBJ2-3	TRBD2	CDKSGSSTNTQYF	TGTGACAAGAGCGGGAGCTCAACAAATACGCAGTATTTT
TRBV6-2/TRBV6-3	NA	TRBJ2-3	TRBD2	CASSSRSGNTDTLYF	TGTGCCAGCAGTTCCCGCAGCGGGAACACAGATACGCTGTATTTT
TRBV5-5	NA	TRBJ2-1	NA	CASSLTSGDNGQFF	TGCGCCAGCAGCTTGACCAGCGGGGACAATGGGCAGTTCTTC
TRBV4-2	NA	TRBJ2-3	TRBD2	CASSLIAGFTDTLYF	TGTGCTAGCAGCCTAATAGCGGGGTTCACAGATACGCTGTATTTT
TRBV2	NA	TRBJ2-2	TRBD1	CASSYDRVNTEELFF	TGTGCCAGCAGTTACGACAGGGTTAACACCGAGGAGCTGTTTTTC
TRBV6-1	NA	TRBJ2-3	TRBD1	CATSLTGGAGGTDMQYF	TGTGCCACCAGTTTAACAGGGGGCGCCGGGGGCACAGATATGCAGTATTTT
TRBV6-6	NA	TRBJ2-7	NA	CAFGGQQYFYEQYF	TGTGCCTTCGGGGGACAGCAGTATTTCTACGAGCAGTACTTC
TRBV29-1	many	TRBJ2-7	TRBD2	CSVESRKTSESYEQYF	TGCAGCGTTGAATCCCGCAAGACTAGCGAGTCCTACGAGCAGTACTTC
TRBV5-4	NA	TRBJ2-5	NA	CARSSSGAISTQYF	TGTGCCCGCAGTTCATCAGGGGCTATCTCGACCCAGTACTTC
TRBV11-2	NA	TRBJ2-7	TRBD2	CASSQGLVCSPFCEQYF	TGTGCCAGTAGCCAGGGACTAGTGTGTTCCCCTTTCTGCGAGCAGTACTTC